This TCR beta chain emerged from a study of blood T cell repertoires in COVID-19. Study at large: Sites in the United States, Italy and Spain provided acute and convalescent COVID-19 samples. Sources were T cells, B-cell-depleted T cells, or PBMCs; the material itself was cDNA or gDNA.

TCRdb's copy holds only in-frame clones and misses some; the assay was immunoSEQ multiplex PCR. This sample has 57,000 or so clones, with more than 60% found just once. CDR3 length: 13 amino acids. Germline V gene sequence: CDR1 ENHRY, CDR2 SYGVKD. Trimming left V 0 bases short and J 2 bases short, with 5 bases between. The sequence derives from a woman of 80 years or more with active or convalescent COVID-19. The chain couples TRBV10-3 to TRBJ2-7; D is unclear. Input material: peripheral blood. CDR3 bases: TGTGCCATCAGTGAGTCTGAGACCTACGAGCAGTACTTC. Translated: CAISESETYEQYF.